The 4 T cell receptor beta chains listed next were all sequenced from one sample in a study of neurological immune-mediated disorders. Each CDR3 protein is one row after TCRdb ran MiXCR on the 5' RACE reads. The sample holds 65,000 to 85,000 distinct CDR3 sequences, 2.5% to 3.5% seen once. Sequencing used PBMCs. These receptors originate from a woman aged 45-65 years with multiple sclerosis.

This clonotype showed up many times. This rearrangement joins TRBV11-3 to TRBJ2-7, with D tentatively TRBD2 (5 bases). CDR3 size: 12 residues. The V and J ends lost 4 bases and 1 base respectively, with 5 bases between them. CDR1 and CDR2 (germline): SGHNT, YENEEA. The CDR3 protein is CASSWESYEQYF. The CDR3 bases are TGTGCCAGCAGCTGGGAGTCCTACGAGCAGTACTTC.

This clonotype was detected a few times. A much larger clone differs by one base, so this may be a read error. The chain links TRBV20-1 to TRBJ2-5, with D possibly being TRBD1 (6 bases). Germline V lookup: CDR1 DFQATT, CDR2 SNEGSKA (reference sequence). The CDR3 sequence is 14 residues long. The V and J ends lost 3 bases and 5 bases respectively, with 16 bases between them. CDR3 in amino acids: CSASGDTSPETQYF. The CDR3, as DNA: TGCAGTGCTAGTGGGGACACATCTCCGGAGACCCAGTACTTC.

The sample holds many counts of this clonotype. V usage is TRBV20-1 and J usage is TRBJ2-1; the D gene is possibly TRBD2 (8 bases). The V and J ends lost 6 bases and 5 bases respectively, with 20 bases between them. This CDR3 has 15 amino acids. Germline CDR1 DFQATT, CDR2 SNEGSKA (reference sequence). CDR3 region: CSAAGGAGGNNEQFF. For the CDR3, the DNA is TGCAGTGCCGCAGGGGGGGCGGGAGGCAACAATGAGCAGTTCTTC.

In its sample, this clonotype was seen many times. The V and J genes are TRBV19 and TRBJ2-3; D tentatively fits TRBD1 or TRBD2 (7 bases each). Per the germline V gene, CDR1 is LNHDA and CDR2 is SQIVND (reference sequence). This CDR3 is built from 16 residues. V shed 3 bases and J shed 0 bases, with 13 bases lying between them. The CDR3 DNA is TGTGCCAGTAGTATCCCAGGGGGGGCTAGCACAGATACGCAGTATTTT. Encoded protein: CASSIPGGASTDTQYF.